Following are 10 T cell receptor beta chains from one sample sequenced in a study of T cells in Graves' hyperthyroidism and ophthalmopathy. Researchers amplified the TCR beta CDR3 regions from RNA transcripts. HTBI primers were employed in a first-round RT-PCR of the TCR CDR3. TCRdb re-called the multiplex PCR reads through MiXCR, storing one row per CDR3 protein. The table lists under 600,000 distinct CDR3 sequences, around 16% of them singletons, with 2.5% to 4% in the top ten. The specimen was blood. The receptors here all came from a woman in her thirties or forties with Graves' ophthalmopathy.

V gene TRBV6-1 combines with J gene TRBJ1-1; D perhaps matches TRBD1 (6 bases). This CDR3 comprises 13 residues. Germline assignment: CDR1 MNHNS and CDR2 SASEGT. The V gene lost 5 bases and the J gene lost 6 bases, with 13 bases spanning the gap. CDR3 DNA: TGTGCCAGCAGTTTCTTACAGGGATCTGAAGCTTTCTTT. Its protein product is CASSFLQGSEAFF.

A note on this clonotype: A much larger clonotype is one base distant, so this may be a read error. The chain has TRBV7-9 and TRBJ1-1, with D unresolved. Trimming left V 6 bases short and J 5 bases short, with 10 bases between. The CDR3 spans 12 residues. The germline V gene has CDR1 SEHNR and CDR2 FQNEAQ (reference sequence). CDR3 DNA sequence: TGTGCCAGCAGATCAAGGGCAACTGAAGCTTTCTTT. This gives the protein CASRSRATEAFF.

This clonotype was detected many times. V is TRBV12-3 or TRBV12-4 and J is TRBJ2-7; either TRBD1 or TRBD2 may fit D (6 bases each). CDR3 length equals 15 residues. Between the trimmed V and J ends, which lost 6 bases and 1 base, there was a span of 16 bases. DNA of the CDR3: TGTGCCAGCAGCCGCCAAGGAGGGGGGTCCTACGAGCAGTACTTC. Its translation: CASSRQGGGSYEQYF.

This clonotype has a count of ten or more. The chain is built from TRBV2 and TRBJ2-3, with TRBD2 matching 9 bases. CDR3 length equals 15 residues. Germline assignment: CDR1 SNHLY and CDR2 FYNNEI. Trimming cost V 3 bases and J 3 bases; bases outside gene matches: 4. The CDR3 DNA reads TGTGCCAGCAGTGAGGTAGCGGGAGTAACAGATACGCAGTATTTT. Its translation is CASSEVAGVTDTQYF. The variable domain in full, completed from reference TRBV2 and TRBJ2-3, reads EPEVTQTPSHQVTQMGQEVILRCVPISNHLYFYWYRQILGQKVEFLVSFYNNEISEKSEIFDDQFSVERPDGSNFTLKIRSTKLEDSAMYFCASSEVAGVTDTQYFGPGTRLTVL.

In the case of this clonotype: This may be a read error, as it is one base from a much larger clone. This chain's CDR3 is CASTSGQMNTGELSF. CDR3 DNA sequence: TGTGCCAGCACCTCCGGGCAGATGAACACCGGGGAGCTGTCTTTT. The chain uses TRBV6-1 and TRBJ2-2; D may be TRBD2 (5 bases). Germline V gene data show CDR1 as MNHNS and CDR2 as SASEGT. The length of the CDR3 is 15 residues.

This clonotype was detected ten times or more. J is TRBJ2-7 and V is TRBV28; D perhaps matches TRBD2 (5 bases). In germline, CDR1 is MDHEN, CDR2 SYDVKM. The V gene lost 6 bases and the J gene lost 0 bases, with 27 bases spanning the gap. The CDR3 length is 19 residues. The CDR3: CASSPVWIKQAASSYEQYF. CDR3 bases: TGTGCCAGCAGCCCCGTTTGGATTAAGCAAGCGGCAAGCTCCTACGAGCAGTACTTC.

This clonotype came up a few times. The rearrangement links TRBV7-9 to TRBJ2-1; D gene unclear. This CDR3 contains 15 residues. The V gene lost 3 bases and the J gene lost 6 bases, with 15 bases spanning the gap. Germline-derived CDR1 and CDR2 are SEHNR and FQNEAQ (reference sequence). CDR3 region: CASSFGTVVGNEQFF. CDR3 coding DNA: TGTGCCAGCAGCTTTGGTACGGTTGTCGGCAATGAGCAGTTCTTC.

The chain employs TRBV6-2 or TRBV6-3 and TRBJ2-1; D tentatively reads TRBD1 or TRBD2 (6 bases each). Trimming stripped 5 bases from V and 15 bases from J, with 17 bases between. There are 12 residues in the CDR3. Germline values: CDR1 MNHEY, CDR2 SVGEGT. In DNA form, the CDR3 reads TGTGCCAGCAGTAACCCCCAGGGGAGGCGGTTCTTC. Protein: CASSNPQGRRFF.

Notes on this clonotype: One end of the junction does not line up with germline, which may come from a read error. The chain is built from TRBV20-1 and TRBJ1-6, with no clear D. Germline V gene sequence: CDR1 DFQATT, CDR2 SNEGSKA (reference sequence). The CDR3 runs to 17 residues. The CDR3 loop reads CSVREGFGSAYNSPLHF. The DNA of the CDR3 is TGCAGTGTTAGAGAAGGATTCGGGTCGGCCTATAATTCACCCCTCCACTTT.

This clonotype was detected many times. The chain couples TRBV18 to TRBJ2-5; the D is unclear. Trimming took 5 bases from V and 0 from J, leaving 4 bases between them. CDR3 length: 12 residues. CDR1 KGHSH and CDR2 LQKENI come from the germline V gene. The CDR3 region is CASSNYQETQYF. In DNA, the CDR3 is TGTGCCAGCTCAAATTACCAAGAGACCCAGTACTTC.